This TCR beta chain was documented in a study of cytomegalovirus exposure and HLA in healthy donors. Only one count was recorded for this clone. V dropped 4 bases and J dropped 3; count of bases not matched to a gene: 3. The germline gives CDR1 SGDLS, CDR2 YYNGEE. CDR3 length: 14 amino acids. The PCR ran on 60 Vbeta and 13 Jbeta primers. Sequencing used immunoSEQ multiplex PCR; TCRdb keeps in-frame clones, though not all of them. Here the sample spans roughly 130,000 clones, less than 85% being singletons. This TCR was recovered from a woman aged 50 to 65 in good health and CMV-seropositive. The sequencing sample was made of PBMCs. The chain recombines TRBV9 with TRBJ1-5; 8 bases are a match to TRBD1. The CDR3 region is CASSLQGDNQPQHF. The CDR3 bases are TGTGCCAGCAGCTTACAGGGGGACAATCAGCCCCAGCATTTT.